This T cell receptor (beta chain) originates from a study of shared clonotypes between healthy human individuals. Looking at the study overall: The plates for each donor numbered three CD4 naive, three CD4 memory, two CD8 naive and one CD8 memory.

Trimming removed 4 bases from V and 9 bases from J, with 14 bases in between. Germline loops: CDR1 SGHRS, CDR2 YFSETQ. This CDR3 is 14 amino acids long. Libraries were prepared by immunoSEQ multiplex PCR; TCRdb keeps only in-frame clonotypes and omits some of them. The sample lists almost 750,000 clones, about two thirds seen once, with approximately 2% in the top ten. The TCR was taken from a woman in her 30s in good health. This chain links TRBV5-1 with TRBJ1-6, with a tentative D call TRBD1 (5 bases). The sample taken for sequencing was memory CD4+ T cells sorted from blood. Subset here: CD45RA-negative fraction. CDR3 bases: TGCGCCAGCAGCCCCGACAGCGGCGGTTCACCCCTCCACTTT. This encodes CASSPDSGGSPLHF.